This TCR beta chain was documented in a study of T cell responses to AZD1222 COVID-19 vaccine. Study-level background: Pooling covered second doses at about 4 or about 12 weeks. Findings and caveats of the study: Donor demographics were predominantly white British with a female majority; clonal diversity may be underestimated.

Notes on this clone: Its antigen remains unknown.

Trimming shortened V by 0 bases and J by 3 bases, and 14 bases separated the two germline ends. Germline V gives CDR1 MGHRA, CDR2 YSYEKL. The CDR3 spans 16 residues. TCRdb keeps only in-frame clones here, not all; method: immunoSEQ multiplex PCR. The sample consists of just under 55,000 clones, nearly 90% of them appearing once. The sequence came from an adult in good health. The sequences come from peripheral blood, collected on day 0 of AZD1222 vaccination. The rearrangement joins TRBV4-1 to TRBJ1-1, with no clear D. CDR3 region: CASSQDPVARYTEAFF. CDR3 coding DNA: TGCGCCAGCAGCCAAGATCCTGTGGCGAGGTACACTGAAGCTTTCTTT.